The 23 T cell receptor beta chains below all came from one sample that was sequenced in a study of neurological immune-mediated disorders. TCRdb called the 5' RACE reads again in MiXCR, with one record for every CDR3 protein. The sample carries tens of thousands of distinct CDR3 sequences, approximately 2.8% recorded once. Sample: PBMCs. The receptors were gathered from a woman under 40 with multiple sclerosis.

This clonotype was recorded at least ten times. The chain employs TRBV20-1 and TRBJ2-7, with TRBD2 matching 8 bases. CDR1 is DFQATT, CDR2 SNEGSKA, per germline (reference sequence). V lost 0 bases to trimming and J lost 5 bases; unmatched junction nucleotides: 9. The CDR3 contains 15 residues. The CDR3 protein is CSARDDREGLNEQYF. CDR3 sequence (DNA): TGCAGTGCTAGAGATGATCGGGAGGGCCTAAACGAGCAGTACTTC.

There are many counts of this clonotype. The genes are TRBV5-1 and TRBJ2-1; TRBD1 agrees at 11 bases. The germline V gene encodes CDR1 SGHRS and CDR2 YFSETQ. V dropped 0 bases and J dropped 8; count of bases not matched to a gene: 7. The CDR3 is made up of 16 amino acids. This CDR3 is CASSLGTGGASHEQFF. The CDR3 region has the DNA TGCGCCAGCAGCTTGGGGACAGGGGGCGCTTCCCATGAGCAGTTCTTC.

This clonotype was picked up many times. This chain connects TRBV6-2 or TRBV6-3 to TRBJ1-1; possible D gene TRBD1, 6 bases. The CDR3 is 16 amino acids. Germline V CDR1 and CDR2: MNHEY, SVGEGT. Trimming took 2 bases from V and 3 from J, leaving 16 bases between them. The CDR3 here is CASSYLRGVEYTEAFF. For the CDR3, the DNA is TGTGCCAGCAGTTACCTCAGGGGCGTTGAGTACACTGAAGCTTTCTTT.

This clonotype has a count of ten or more. This chain joins TRBV5-1 and TRBJ2-5, with 13 bases aligning to TRBD2. The CDR3 consists of 16 residues. Germline lookup yields CDR1 SGHRS and CDR2 YFSETQ. V was pared by 4 bases and J by 2 bases, with 5 bases of the junction left unmatched. The CDR3, as DNA: TGCGCCAGCAGCACAGGACTAGCGGGAGTACAAGAGACCCAGTACTTC. Translating it yields CASSTGLAGVQETQYF.

This clonotype was recorded at least ten times. V gene TRBV27 combines with J gene TRBJ1-6; TRBD1 aligns across 8 bases. In germline, CDR1 is MNHEY, CDR2 SMNVEV (reference sequence). The CDR3 is 15 amino acids. Losses at the gene ends were 2 bases for V and 12 bases for J; bases not matched to a gene: 9. CDR3: CASSLRAGQALPLHF. CDR3 DNA sequence: TGTGCCAGCAGTTTAAGAGCGGGACAGGCCCTACCCCTCCACTTT.

This clonotype was counted ten times or more. The chain carries TRBV7-6 and TRBJ2-7; a possible D gene is TRBD2 (6 bases). Trimming stripped 5 bases from V and 0 bases from J, with 14 bases between. The germline V gene encodes CDR1 SGHVS and CDR2 FNYEAQ. There are 15 residues in the CDR3. CDR3 residues: CASSHAGSRSYEQYF. CDR3 bases: TGTGCCAGCAGCCACGCGGGGTCCCGCTCCTACGAGCAGTACTTC. The full variable domain, in which reference TRBV7-6 and TRBJ2-7 provide the parts outside the CDR3, is GAGVSQSPRYKVTKRGQDVALRCDPISGHVSLYWYRQALGQGPEFLTYFNYEAQQDKSGLPNDRFSAERPEGSISTLTIQRTEQRDSAMYRCASSHAGSRSYEQYFGPGTRLTVT.

The table lists this clonotype with many counts. The chain joins TRBV5-1 to TRBJ2-5, with D unclear. V was trimmed by 0 bases and J by 5 bases, leaving 5 bases between them. In germline, CDR1 is SGHRS, CDR2 YFSETQ. This CDR3 is 12 amino acids long. CDR3 protein: CASSLAWETQYF. Here the CDR3 DNA reads TGCGCCAGCAGCTTGGCTTGGGAGACCCAGTACTTC.

This clonotype came up many times. The chain combines TRBV4-3 with TRBJ2-2; 7 bases align to TRBD2. The V gene end was trimmed by 2 bases and the J gene end by 3 bases; junction bases not matched to a gene: 3. The germline gives CDR1 LGHNA, CDR2 YSLEER. This CDR3 has 15 residues. CDR3 sequence (DNA): TGCGCCAGCAGCCAATTTGCGGGAGACACCGGGGAGCTGTTTTTT. This sequence encodes CASSQFAGDTGELFF.

This clonotype was seen repeatedly, ten times or more. This sequence joins TRBV5-1 and TRBJ1-1, with TRBD1 matching over 8 bases. Trimming cost V 4 bases and J 6 bases; bases outside gene matches: 11. Germline CDR1 is SGHRS and CDR2 is YFSETQ. The CDR3 covers 15 residues. The CDR3 DNA sequence: TGCGCCAGCAGCGTGGGGCCCCAGGGGGCGGCTGAAGCTTTCTTT. It codes for CASSVGPQGAAEAFF.

This clonotype was counted many times. The V call is TRBV7-2, the J call TRBJ2-5; D is undetermined. This CDR3 contains 17 residues. The germline gives CDR1 SGHTA, CDR2 FQGNSA. Trimming took off 6 bases at V and 5 bases at J, with 25 bases between the two ends. CDR3 loop: CASSSDPATPLLETQYF. CDR3 coding DNA: TGTGCCAGCAGTTCCGATCCGGCGACTCCACTTCTTGAGACCCAGTACTTC.

This clonotype was counted ten times or more. The chain recombines TRBV27 with TRBJ1-5; perhaps TRBD1 as D (6 bases). CDR3 length: 14 residues. V dropped 8 bases and J dropped 7 bases, with 18 bases sitting between them. CDR1 is MNHEY, CDR2 SMNVEV, per germline (reference sequence). DNA for the CDR3: TGTGCCAGCGGAACATTGGGGGCAGGACAGCCCCAGCATTTT. This codes for CASGTLGAGQPQHF.

This clonotype has ten or more counts. The genes are TRBV29-1 and TRBJ1-1, with 7 positions matching TRBD1. The CDR3 sequence is 12 residues long. J lost 6 bases, V lost 7 bases, and 8 bases had no gene match. Looked up from germline, CDR1 is SQVTM and CDR2 is ANQGSEA. CDR3 loop: CSARPTGAEAFF. As DNA, the CDR3 is TGCAGCGCTCGCCCCACAGGGGCTGAAGCTTTCTTT. Based on the CDR3 plus reference TRBV29-1 and TRBJ1-1, the full variable domain is SAVISQKPSRDICQRGTSLTIQCQVDSQVTMMFWYRQQPGQSLTLIATANQGSEATYESGFVIDKFPISRPNLTFSTLTVSNMSPEDSSIYLCSARPTGAEAFFGQGTRLTVV.

This clonotype was seen repeatedly, ten times or more. One end of the junction does not line up with germline, which may come from a read error. The chain links TRBV12-3 or TRBV12-4 to TRBJ2-7, with D possibly TRBD2 on 6 matching bases. This CDR3 is 11 amino acids long. The CDR3 region has the DNA TGTGCCAGCAGCGGGCGGACGGGAGCAGGCTTC. This encodes CASSGRTGAGF.

This clonotype was seen at least ten times. The DNA of the CDR3 is TGCAGTGCTGGACCGGCGGTAGCCACCAATGAGCAGTTCTTC. Amino acids: CSAGPAVATNEQFF. This chain connects TRBV20-1 to TRBJ2-1; unclear D gene. The V end was cut by 5 bases, the J end by 6 bases, with 17 bases between. The CDR3 runs 14 residues. CDR1 and CDR2 (germline): DFQATT, SNEGSKA (reference sequence).

There are many counts of this clonotype. This rearrangement joins TRBV20-1 to TRBJ2-7; TRBD2 matches at 7 bases. J lost 2 bases, V lost 6 bases, and 13 bases had no gene match. Per germline, CDR1 DFQATT and CDR2 SNEGSKA (reference sequence). The CDR3 totals 15 residues. The CDR3 region is CSATTPGGDAYEQYF. The CDR3 DNA reads as TGCAGTGCCACAACCCCGGGAGGAGACGCCTACGAGCAGTACTTC.

This clonotype was seen ten or more times. The chain carries TRBV24-1 and TRBJ2-1; the D gene is possibly TRBD1 (5 bases). In germline, CDR1 is KGHDR, CDR2 SFDVKD. This CDR3 has 14 amino acids. V was shortened by 2 bases and J by 10 bases, with 14 bases between the two germline ends. The CDR3 reads CATSDYLDSGEQFF. CDR3 sequence (DNA): TGTGCCACCAGTGATTACCTAGACAGTGGAGAGCAGTTCTTC.

This clonotype was seen many times. The chain links TRBV7-8 to TRBJ1-2, with D possibly TRBD1 on 6 matching bases. Trimming shortened V by 5 bases and J by 8 bases, and 15 bases separated the two germline ends. Germline loops: CDR1 SGHVS, CDR2 FQNEAQ. The CDR3 extends over 13 amino acids. The DNA for the CDR3 is TGTGCCAGCAGCCCAACGGCAGGGGAAGGCTACACCTTC. Amino acid sequence: CASSPTAGEGYTF.

This clonotype was counted ten times or more. V is TRBV9 and J is TRBJ2-2; D is uncertain. CDR3 length equals 12 residues. Germline assignment: CDR1 SGDLS and CDR2 YYNGEE. With 3 bases removed from V and 7 bases from J, the gap between germline ends came to 7 bases. CDR3 nucleotides: TGTGCCAGCAGCGAGATGGGCGGGGAGCTGTTTTTT. Its translation: CASSEMGGELFF.

This clonotype was detected many times. V and J are TRBV29-1 and TRBJ2-7; D might be TRBD1 (6 bases). Trimming stripped 7 bases from V and 0 bases from J, with 10 bases between. Germline CDR1 and CDR2: SQVTM and ANQGSEA. This CDR3 spans 12 amino acids. CDR3 sequence reads: CSAEDSSYEQYF. The CDR3 DNA reads as TGCAGCGCCGAGGACAGCTCCTACGAGCAGTACTTC.

This clonotype was recorded at least ten times. The chain recombines TRBV20-1 with TRBJ1-2, with a possible D match to TRBD1 (5 bases). In germline, CDR1 is DFQATT, CDR2 SNEGSKA (reference sequence). The CDR3 sequence is 15 residues long. Trimming pared 4 bases from V and 2 bases from J, leaving 17 bases between. The CDR3: CSAKGPGGANYGYTF. The CDR3 nucleotides are TGCAGTGCTAAAGGCCCGGGGGGTGCCAACTATGGCTACACCTTC.

The table lists this clonotype with many counts. The V gene is TRBV12-3 or TRBV12-4, the J gene TRBJ2-5, with D possibly being TRBD2 (5 bases). The germline V and J ends were trimmed by 6 bases and 5 bases, with 16 bases remaining between them. The CDR3 spans 14 residues. CDR3 loop: CASSPPGERETQYF. In nucleotides, the CDR3 is TGTGCCAGCAGCCCCCCCGGGGAGCGCGAGACCCAGTACTTC.

This clonotype occurred many times. V and J are TRBV6-5 and TRBJ2-2; D gene unclear. V was shortened by 0 bases and J by 3 bases, with 8 bases between the two germline ends. This CDR3 spans 15 amino acids. Germline loops: CDR1 MNHEY, CDR2 SVGAGI. CDR3 region: CASSYSRHYTGELFF. CDR3 bases: TGTGCCAGCAGTTACTCGAGACATTACACCGGGGAGCTGTTTTTT.

In its sample, this clonotype was seen many times. This chain connects TRBV20-1 to TRBJ1-1, with 10 nucleotides matching TRBD1. V dropped 5 bases and J dropped 4; count of bases not matched to a gene: 25. The germline V gene has CDR1 DFQATT and CDR2 SNEGSKA (reference sequence). This CDR3 has 20 residues. The DNA of the CDR3 is TGCAGTGCTCCTTCCCTCAATCCGGGACAGGGGTCTGTTAGCGGCACTGAAGCTTTCTTT. Its translation is CSAPSLNPGQGSVSGTEAFF.